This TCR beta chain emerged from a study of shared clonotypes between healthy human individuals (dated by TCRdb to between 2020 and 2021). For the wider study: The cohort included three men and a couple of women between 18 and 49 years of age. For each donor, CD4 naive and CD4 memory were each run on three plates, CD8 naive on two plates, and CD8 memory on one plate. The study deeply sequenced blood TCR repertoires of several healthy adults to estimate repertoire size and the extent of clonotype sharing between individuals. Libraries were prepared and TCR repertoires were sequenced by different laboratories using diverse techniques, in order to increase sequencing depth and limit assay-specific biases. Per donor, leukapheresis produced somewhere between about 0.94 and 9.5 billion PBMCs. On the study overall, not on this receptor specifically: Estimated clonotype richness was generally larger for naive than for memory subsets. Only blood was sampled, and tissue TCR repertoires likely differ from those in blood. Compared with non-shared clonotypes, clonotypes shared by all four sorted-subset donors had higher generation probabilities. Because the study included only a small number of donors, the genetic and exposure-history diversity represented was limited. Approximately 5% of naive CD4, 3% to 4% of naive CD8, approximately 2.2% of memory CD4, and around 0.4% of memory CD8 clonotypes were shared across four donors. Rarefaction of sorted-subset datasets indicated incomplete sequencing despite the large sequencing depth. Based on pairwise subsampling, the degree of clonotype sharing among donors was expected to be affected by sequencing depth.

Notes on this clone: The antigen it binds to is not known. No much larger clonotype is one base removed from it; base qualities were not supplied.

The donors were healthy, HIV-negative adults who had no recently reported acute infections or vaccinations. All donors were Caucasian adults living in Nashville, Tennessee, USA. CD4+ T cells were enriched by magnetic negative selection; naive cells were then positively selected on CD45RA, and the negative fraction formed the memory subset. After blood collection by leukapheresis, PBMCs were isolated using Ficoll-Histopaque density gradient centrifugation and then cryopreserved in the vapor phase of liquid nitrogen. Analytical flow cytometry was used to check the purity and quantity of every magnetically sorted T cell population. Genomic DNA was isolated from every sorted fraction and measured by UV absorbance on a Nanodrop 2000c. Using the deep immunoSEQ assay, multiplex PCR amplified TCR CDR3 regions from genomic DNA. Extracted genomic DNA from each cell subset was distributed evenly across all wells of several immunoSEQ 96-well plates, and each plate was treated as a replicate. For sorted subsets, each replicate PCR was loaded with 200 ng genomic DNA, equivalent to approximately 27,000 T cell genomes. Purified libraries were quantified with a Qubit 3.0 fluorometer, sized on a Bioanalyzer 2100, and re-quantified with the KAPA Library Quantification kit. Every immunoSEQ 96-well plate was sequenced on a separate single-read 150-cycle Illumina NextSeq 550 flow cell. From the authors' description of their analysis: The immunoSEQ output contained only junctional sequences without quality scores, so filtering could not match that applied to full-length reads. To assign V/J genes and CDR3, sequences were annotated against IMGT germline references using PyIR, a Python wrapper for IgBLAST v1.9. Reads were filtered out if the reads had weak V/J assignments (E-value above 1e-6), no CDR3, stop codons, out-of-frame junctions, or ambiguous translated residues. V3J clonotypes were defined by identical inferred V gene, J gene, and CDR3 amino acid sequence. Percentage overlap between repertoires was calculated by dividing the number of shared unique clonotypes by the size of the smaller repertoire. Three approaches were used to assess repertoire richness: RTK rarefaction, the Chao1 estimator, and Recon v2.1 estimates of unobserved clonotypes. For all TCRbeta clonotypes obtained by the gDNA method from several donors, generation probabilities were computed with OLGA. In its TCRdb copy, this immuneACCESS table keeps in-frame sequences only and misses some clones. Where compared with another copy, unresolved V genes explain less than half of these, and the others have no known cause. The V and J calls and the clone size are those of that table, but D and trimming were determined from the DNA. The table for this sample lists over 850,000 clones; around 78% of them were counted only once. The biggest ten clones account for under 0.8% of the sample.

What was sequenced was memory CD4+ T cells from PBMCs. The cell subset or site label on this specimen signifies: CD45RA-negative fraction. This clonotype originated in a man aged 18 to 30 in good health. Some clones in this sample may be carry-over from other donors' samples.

For the CDR3, the sequence is CASSLDRVGEKLFF. The DNA sequence is TGTGCCAGCAGCCTTGACAGGGTTGGAGAAAAACTGTTTTTT. The chain is made from TRBV7-2 and TRBJ1-4; the junction holds 7 bases that match TRBD1. Trimming takes 5 bases off V and 8 bases off J; junction bases not matched to a gene: 8. The CDR3 goes from the cysteine to the phenylalanine over 14 residues. Only the CDR3 DNA is retained, 42 bases long and in frame from the first base. Per the germline V gene, SGHTA is the CDR1 and FQGNSA is the CDR2. The entire variable domain, with the stretches around the CDR3 drawn from the reference TRBV7-2 and TRBJ1-4 proteins, is GAGVSQSPSNKVTEKGKDVELRCDPISGHTALYWYRQSLGQGLEFLIYFQGNSAPDKSGLPSDRFSAERTGGSVSTLTIQRTQQEDSAVYLCASSLDRVGEKLFFGSGTQLSVL.